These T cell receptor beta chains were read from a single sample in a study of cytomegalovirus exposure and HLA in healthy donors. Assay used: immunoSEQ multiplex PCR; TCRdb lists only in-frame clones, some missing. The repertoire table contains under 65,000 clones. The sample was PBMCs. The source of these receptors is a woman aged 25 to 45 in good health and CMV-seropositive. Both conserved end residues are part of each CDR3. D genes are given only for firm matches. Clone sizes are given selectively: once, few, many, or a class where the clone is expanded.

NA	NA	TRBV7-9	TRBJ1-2	TGTGCCAGCAGCTTTACGGACTATGGCTACACCTTC	CASSFTDYGYTF
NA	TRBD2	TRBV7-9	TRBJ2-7	TGTGCCAGCAGCCTTTACTCGGGACTAGCGGGACATTCCTACGAGCAGTACTTC	CASSLYSGLAGHSYEQYF
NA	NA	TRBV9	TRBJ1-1	TGTGCCAGCAGCTTACAGGGAAGCACTGAAGCTTTCTTC	CASSLQGSTEAFF
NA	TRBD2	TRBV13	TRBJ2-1	TGTGCCAGCAGCTTAGCATTTAGCGGGGACGAATACAATGAGCAGTTCTTC	CASSLAFSGDEYNEQFF
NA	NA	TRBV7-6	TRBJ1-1	TGTGCCAGCAGCTTAGGGCAGGCCTCGAACACTGAAGCTTTCTTT	CASSLGQASNTEAFF
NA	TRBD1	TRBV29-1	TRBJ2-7	TGCAGCGTTGTTGGGACAGGAAACTACGAGCAGTACTTC	CSVVGTGNYEQYF
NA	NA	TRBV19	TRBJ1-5	TGTGCCAGTAGTATGTTCGGTGGGGCGAGTACCCAGCCCCAGCATTTT	CASSMFGGASTQPQHF
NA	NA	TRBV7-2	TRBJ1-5	TGTGCCAGCAGCTTTACGGGTCTCGGGCAGCCCCAGCATTTT	CASSFTGLGQPQHF
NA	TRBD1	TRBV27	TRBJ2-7	TGTGCCAGCAGTTGGACAGGACCCTACGAGCAGTACTTC	CASSWTGPYEQYF
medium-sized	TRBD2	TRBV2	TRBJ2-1	TGTGCCAGCACCCCCGGACTAGCGGTAGACAATGAGCAGTTCTTC	CASTPGLAVDNEQFF
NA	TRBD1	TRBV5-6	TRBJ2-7	TGTGCCAGCAGCTTACAGGGGTACGAGCAGTACTTC	CASSLQGYEQYF
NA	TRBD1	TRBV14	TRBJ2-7	TGTGCCAGCAGCCAAGGACAGGGGGGCTACGAGCAGTACTTC	CASSQGQGGYEQYF
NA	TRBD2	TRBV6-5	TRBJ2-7	TGTGCCAGCAGAAGCGGGGGCCGTTACGAGCAGTACTTC	CASRSGGRYEQYF
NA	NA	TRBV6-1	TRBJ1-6	TGTGCCAGCAGTGAAGCTTTAAATTCACCCCTCCACTTT	CASSEALNSPLHF
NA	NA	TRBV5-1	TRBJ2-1	TGCGCCAGCAGCACTGACAGTAGCTCCTACAATGAGCAGTTCTTC	CASSTDSSSYNEQFF
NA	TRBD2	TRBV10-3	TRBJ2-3	TGTGCCGTCAAGCGGGGGGGCCCTACAGATACGCAGTATTTT	CAVKRGGPTDTQYF
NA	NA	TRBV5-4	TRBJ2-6	TGTGCCAGCAGCTCCAAGGAGGCTGGGGCCAACGTCCTGACTTTC	CASSSKEAGANVLTF
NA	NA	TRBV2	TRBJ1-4	TGTGCCAGCAGAAGGACAGCAACTAATGAAAAACTGTTTTTT	CASRRTATNEKLFF
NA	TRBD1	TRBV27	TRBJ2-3	TGTGCCAGCAGGGACAGGACCACAGATACGCAGTATTTT	CASRDRTTDTQYF
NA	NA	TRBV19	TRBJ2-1	TGTGCCAGTAGTATGGGCGGGCGGCTCGGGCAGTTCTTC	CASSMGGRLGQFF
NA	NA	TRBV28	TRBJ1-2	TGTGCCAGCAGTTTTAGGACAGCAGTCTATGGCTACACCTTC	CASSFRTAVYGYTF
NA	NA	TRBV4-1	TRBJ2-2	TGCGCCAGCAGCCAAGATTTTTCGGCCGGGGAGCTGTTTTTT	CASSQDFSAGELFF
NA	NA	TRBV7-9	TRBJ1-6	TGTGCCAGCACAAGAGGACGGGATGTTTCACCCCTCCACTTT	CASTRGRDVSPLHF
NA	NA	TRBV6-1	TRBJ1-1	TGTGCCAGCAGTGAAGCGCGAGGGACTGAAGCTTTCTTT	CASSEARGTEAFF
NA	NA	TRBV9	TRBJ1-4	TGTGCCAGCAGCCGCCGGGGGGAAAAACTGTTTTTT	CASSRRGEKLFF
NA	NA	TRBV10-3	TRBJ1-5	TGTGCCATCAGTGAAGGGGGCAATCAGCCCCAGCATTTT	CAISEGGNQPQHF
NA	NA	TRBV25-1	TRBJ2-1	TGTGCCAGCAGCGTAGGGAGTTGGGACAATGAGCAGTTCTTC	CASSVGSWDNEQFF
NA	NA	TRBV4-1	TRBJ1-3	TGCGCCAGCAGCCAAGCCCTACGGGGGGGACGCTACGGGGGAAACACCATATATTTT	CASSQALRGGRYGGNTIYF
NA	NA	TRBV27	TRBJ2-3	TGTGCCAGCAGTAGACAGATCCCTAGCACAGATACGCAGTATTTT	CASSRQIPSTDTQYF
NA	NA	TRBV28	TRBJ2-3	TGTGCCAGCAGTTTATGGACTCAGAAGGGGGATACGCAGTATTTT	CASSLWTQKGDTQYF
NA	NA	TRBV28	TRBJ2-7	TGTGCCACCAGTAGCGCCTACGAGCAGTACTTC	CATSSAYEQYF
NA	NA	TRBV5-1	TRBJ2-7	TGCGCCAGCAGCCCGAGGTCCTTCTCCTACGAGCAGTACTTC	CASSPRSFSYEQYF